This is a list of T cell receptor beta chains from one sample in a study of identical twins. TCRdb re-called the 5' RACE reads through MiXCR, storing one row per CDR3 protein. The table records about 430,000 distinct CDR3 sequences, around 20% of them present only once. Source material: naive T cells sorted from blood. The source of these receptors is a man over 45 in good health. The CDR3 runs from the conserved cysteine through the conserved F or W. The D gene is left open where the match is weak. The size entry is marked missing in some rows and otherwise reads once, few, many or a size class.

>TRBV6-1|.|TRBJ1-2|few
TGTGCCAGCAGGAGGGACAACACTAACTATGGCTACACCTTC
CASRRDNTNYGYTF
>TRBV25-1|.|TRBJ2-2|many
TGTGCCAGTAGGGGGGCTTCCGGGGAGCTGTTTTTT
CASRGASGELFF
>TRBV6-5|TRBD1|TRBJ2-1|few
TGTGCCAGCAGTTACCCCGAACAGGGGCATGAGCAGTTCTTC
CASSYPEQGHEQFF
>TRBV27|.|TRBJ2-5|few
TGTGCCAGCAGGCCAGGGCGAGAGTGGCACCAAGAGACCCAGTACTTC
CASRPGREWHQETQYF
>TRBV20-1|TRBD1|TRBJ1-5|.
TGCAGTGCTAGTCAGGACAGGGTCAATAAGCCCCAGCATTTT
CSASQDRVNKPQHF
>TRBV11-2|.|TRBJ2-2|.
TGTGCCAGCTCTGACCCCCTCCCGGGAACGAACACCGGGGAGCTGTTTTTT
CASSDPLPGTNTGELFF
>TRBV7-9|.|TRBJ2-3|few
TGTGCCAGCAGCTTACGACTGAACACAGATACGCAGTATTTT
CASSLRLNTDTQYF
>TRBV6-2/TRBV6-3|.|TRBJ2-1|.
TGTGCCACCTGCATGGCGGGGAGCTCCTACAATGAGCAGTTCTTC
CATCMAGSSYNEQFF
>TRBV25-1|.|TRBJ2-3|.
TGTGCCAGCAGAAGTACGGGGATCAGCACAGATACGCAGTATTTT
CASRSTGISTDTQYF
>TRBV5-1|.|TRBJ2-3|few
TGCGCCAGCAGCTTGATCGGGGCTCCCACAGATACGCAGTATTTT
CASSLIGAPTDTQYF
>TRBV28|TRBD1|TRBJ1-2|many
TGTGCCAGCAGTCGACAGGGGGCTAGTCTTGGCTACACCTTC
CASSRQGASLGYTF
>TRBV5-1|.|TRBJ1-1|many
TGCGCCAGCAGCTTGGACTTGGGGGCCTGGAACACTGAAGCTTTCTTT
CASSLDLGAWNTEAFF
>TRBV11-2|.|TRBJ2-3|.
TGTGCCAGCAGCTTCCAGGGAGATACGCAGTATTTT
CASSFQGDTQYF
>TRBV7-2|.|TRBJ1-6|.
TGTGCCAGCAGCTTAGATCGGGTGGGGAGTGATTCACCCCTCCACTTT
CASSLDRVGSDSPLHF
>TRBV20-1|TRBD1|TRBJ2-7|.
TGCAGTGCTAGAGATCGGGGAACAGGGGGCTACGAGCAGTACTTC
CSARDRGTGGYEQYF
>TRBV20-1|.|TRBJ2-4|many
TGCAGTGCTAACCGTATACTAGCCAAAAACATTCAGTACTTC
CSANRILAKNIQYF
>TRBV9|.|TRBJ2-2|few
TGTGCCAGCACCACGGCCGGGACGTTGAACACCGGGGAGCTGTTTTTT
CASTTAGTLNTGELFF
>TRBV4-3|.|TRBJ2-7|.
TGCGCCAGCAGCCAAGAGTGGGGCCAGGGGTCCTACGAGCAGTACTTC
CASSQEWGQGSYEQYF
>TRBV6-2/TRBV6-3|.|TRBJ1-5|few
TGTGCCAGCAGTAGGTCAGGACAGAAACATCAGCCCCAGCATTTT
CASSRSGQKHQPQHF
>TRBV25-1|.|TRBJ2-3|.
TGTGCCAGCAGTGCAAGACAGGCGAGCACAGATACGCAGTATTTT
CASSARQASTDTQYF
>TRBV7-2|.|TRBJ1-5|few
TGTGCCAGCAGCCCCCAGGGGAATGGCAATCAGCCCCAGCATTTT
CASSPQGNGNQPQHF
>TRBV4-2|TRBD1|TRBJ2-5|few
TGTGCCAGCAGCCAAGGGGACAGGGGGCAGGAGACCCAGTACTTC
CASSQGDRGQETQYF
>TRBV20-1|TRBD1|TRBJ1-5|.
TGCAGTGCTAGACAATACCCGGACAGGCGGGCTAATAGCAATCAGCCCCAGCATTTT
CSARQYPDRRANSNQPQHF
>TRBV18|TRBD2|TRBJ2-1|.
TGTGCCAGCTCGGCGGGAGAAGCCTACAATGAGCAGTTCTTC
CASSAGEAYNEQFF
>TRBV7-7|.|TRBJ2-1|.
TGTGCTAGCAGCCTCTCTAGGGGGTTTAATGAGCAGTTCTTC
CASSLSRGFNEQFF
>TRBV4-1|.|TRBJ1-4|.
TGCGCCAGCAGCCAAGCAGTAGGCGAAAAACTGTTTTTT
CASSQAVGEKLFF
>TRBV5-1|.|TRBJ2-7|.
TGCGCCAGCAGCTTGGGGGCGGAGTACTTC
CASSLGAEYF
>TRBV11-2|.|TRBJ1-6|few
TGTGCCAGCAGCTTAGTTAGGGAAGGTTCACCCCTCCACTTT
CASSLVREGSPLHF
>TRBV11-2|.|TRBJ1-6|.
TGTGCCAGCAGCTTAGTCAGTACTCATAATTCACCCCTCCACTTT
CASSLVSTHNSPLHF
>TRBV3-1|.|TRBJ2-5|.
TGTGCCAGCATCGGGGGTCCTCAAGAGACCCAGTACTTC
CASIGGPQETQYF
>TRBV20-1|TRBD1|TRBJ2-4|few
TGCAGTGCCGTGGGACAGGGGAGCGCCAAAAACATTCAGTACTTC
CSAVGQGSAKNIQYF
>TRBV7-9|.|TRBJ2-3|.
TGTGCCAGCAGCGACGCCGGGACGATAGCTAGCACAGATACGCAGTATTTT
CASSDAGTIASTDTQYF
>TRBV18|.|TRBJ1-1|.
TGTGCCAGCTCACCACCGGCCGCGGGGCTGACTGAAGCTTTCTTT
CASSPPAAGLTEAFF
>TRBV6-1|TRBD1|TRBJ1-3|few
TGTGCCAGCAGCGGGACAGGGAGGAATGTTGGAAACACCATATATTTT
CASSGTGRNVGNTIYF
>TRBV20-1|TRBD2|TRBJ2-1|.
TGCAGTGCTAGAGAGAGGACTAGCGGGGACTACAATGAGCAGTTCTTC
CSARERTSGDYNEQFF
>TRBV28|.|TRBJ1-5|.
TGTGCCAGCAGTTTATTATGGAAACCGAGCAATCAGCCCCAGCATTTT
CASSLLWKPSNQPQHF
>TRBV11-2|TRBD2|TRBJ2-3|.
TGTGCCAGCAGCCCCGGGACTAGCAGAGGCACAGATACGCAGTATTTT
CASSPGTSRGTDTQYF
>TRBV5-1|.|TRBJ2-2|.
TGCGCCAGCAGCTTGTACAGGACCGGGGAGCTGTTTTTT
CASSLYRTGELFF
>TRBV12-3/TRBV12-4|.|TRBJ2-3|.
TGTGCCAGCAGTTTAAGGAGCGGAGGACCAGATACGCAGTATTTT
CASSLRSGGPDTQYF
>TRBV5-6|TRBD1|TRBJ2-1|.
TGTGCCAGCAGCGACGGGACAGGGAAGTTTCCCTACAATGAGCAGTTCTTC
CASSDGTGKFPYNEQFF
>TRBV29-1|.|TRBJ2-7|many
TGCAGCGTTGAAGGCAGGGGAAACAACGAGCAGTACTTC
CSVEGRGNNEQYF
>TRBV4-1|TRBD1|TRBJ2-3|many
TGCGCCAGCAGCCAAGGGACAGGGTCGGGTTACACAGATACGCAGTATTTT
CASSQGTGSGYTDTQYF
>TRBV9|TRBD2|TRBJ2-3|.
TGTGCCAGCAGCGCCCAAAGGGGAGCGGGAGTTCCAGATACGCAGTATTTT
CASSAQRGAGVPDTQYF
>TRBV2|TRBD1|TRBJ1-4|many
TGTGCCAGCAGGGAATCCGGGACAGTCCTTTTGAAAGGACTGTTTTTT
CASRESGTVLLKGLFF
>TRBV21-1|.|TRBJ1-6|few
TGTGCCAGCATAGGCAGGGTATATAATTCACCCCTCCACTTT
CASIGRVYNSPLHF
>TRBV5-1|.|TRBJ2-3|few
TGCGCCAGCAGCACCGATCATGTCCCTTGGACAGATACGCAGTATTTT
CASSTDHVPWTDTQYF